The 14 T cell receptor beta chains below come from one sample, sequenced in a study of T cells in Graves' hyperthyroidism and ophthalmopathy. Regions amplified from RNA transcripts were the TCR beta CDR3 regions. The HTBI set primed first-round TCR CDR3 RT-PCR. MiXCR was run by TCRdb on the multiplex PCR reads, yielding one entry per CDR3 protein. Seen here are roughly 100,000 distinct CDR3 sequences, about 50% observed once, and the top ten hold 26%. The sample was blood. The receptors were gathered from a man between 35 and 55 years old with Graves' hyperthyroidism.

The chain couples TRBV2 to TRBJ1-1; the match to TRBD1 covers 7 bases. The germline V gene encodes CDR1 SNHLY and CDR2 FYNNEI. This CDR3 contains 13 residues. CDR3 coding DNA: TGTGCTAGAATCGTAGGAGGGGGCACGGAAGCTTTCTTT. As protein: CARIVGGGTEAFF.

This clonotype was found many times. This may come from a read error, since a much larger clone is one base off. The genes are TRBV20-1 and TRBJ2-7; D might be TRBD2 (6 bases). V gave up 1 base and J gave up 2 bases, with 18 bases separating them. From germline, CDR1 is DFQATT and CDR2 SNEGSKA (reference sequence). This CDR3 is 16 amino acids long. The CDR3 sequence: CSARGSGGRSAYEQYF. CDR3 sequence (DNA): TGCAGTGCTAGAGGTAGTGGAGGGAGAAGCGCCTACGAGCAGTACTTC.

This clonotype was recorded at least ten times. The CDR3 DNA sequence: TGCGCCAGCAGCCAAGATTTAACAGATACGCAGTATTTT. Encoded protein: CASSQDLTDTQYF. This chain joins TRBV4-1 and TRBJ2-3; D not certain. Trimming took 0 bases from V and 3 from J, leaving 4 bases between them. Germline CDR1 and CDR2: MGHRA and YSYEKL. The CDR3 sequence is 13 residues long.

This clonotype has a count of ten or more. This chain links TRBV2 with TRBJ2-2; D possibly corresponds to TRBD1 (5 bases). V was trimmed by 4 bases and J by 1 base, leaving 7 bases between them. The CDR3 sequence is 14 residues long. The germline V gene has CDR1 SNHLY and CDR2 FYNNEI. The CDR3 nucleotides are TGTGCCAGCAGTGTACAGGTGAACACCGGGGAGCTGTTTTTT. Protein product: CASSVQVNTGELFF.

The table lists this clonotype with a few counts. The gene calls are TRBV6-6 and TRBJ2-5; 7 bases agree with TRBD2. Germline loops: CDR1 MNHNY, CDR2 SVGAGI (reference sequence). J was trimmed by 5 bases and V by 5 bases; bases with no gene match: 8. This CDR3 has 14 amino acids. CDR3 DNA sequence: TGTGCCAGCAGTGATATTAGGGGAGGGGAGACCCAGTACTTC. Protein: CASSDIRGGETQYF.

V and J are TRBV9 and TRBJ2-3; the match to TRBD2 covers 13 bases. The CDR3 extends over 15 amino acids. Germline loops: CDR1 SGDLS, CDR2 YYNGEE. Trimming removed 6 bases from V and 4 bases from J; junction bases left unmatched: 5. CDR3 sequence (DNA): TGTGCCAGCACGACTAGCGGGAGGTCTTCAGATACGCAGTATTTT. This gives the protein CASTTSGRSSDTQYF.

As for this clonotype: With a much larger clone just one base away, this may be a read error. Since no conserved phenylalanine or tryptophan closes the CDR3, a read error is the likely cause. V usage is TRBV6-5 and J usage is TRBJ2-3; D unresolved. In germline, CDR1 is MNHEY, CDR2 SVGAGI. CDR3 size: 15 residues. The V and J ends lost 8 bases and 2 bases respectively, with 17 bases between them. CDR3 sequence reads: CASGPWNRHTDTQYC. The CDR3 DNA reads TGTGCCAGCGGTCCGTGGAACCGACACACAGATACGCAGTATTGT.

In this sample, this clonotype turned up many times. The chain is built from TRBV6-5 and TRBJ1-4; 7 nucleotides line up with TRBD1. J was trimmed by 6 bases and V by 2 bases; bases with no gene match: 6. From germline, CDR1 is MNHEY and CDR2 SVGAGI. The CDR3 consists of 15 residues. The CDR3 bases are TGTGCCAGCAGTTACCGTGACAGGGAGGATGAAAAACTGTTTTTT. It is translated as CASSYRDREDEKLFF.

In its sample, this clonotype was seen once. The rearrangement joins TRBV7-9 to TRBJ2-7; D is perhaps TRBD1 or TRBD2 (6 bases each). CDR1 is SEHNR, CDR2 FQNEAQ, per germline (reference sequence). The germline V and J ends were trimmed by 3 bases and 4 bases, with 13 bases remaining between them. CDR3 length: 14 amino acids. CDR3 coding DNA: TGTGCCAGCAGCTTCGGAGGGGGAGCTTACGAGCAGTACTTC. Protein product: CASSFGGGAYEQYF.

This clonotype showed up many times. This chain links TRBV7-3 with TRBJ2-5, with TRBD2 matching 9 bases. From germline, CDR1 is SGHTA and CDR2 FQGTGA. The CDR3 is made up of 15 amino acids. The trim removed 5 bases at V and 6 bases at J, leaving 10 bases unmatched. This chain's CDR3 is CASSPPASGTKTQYF. The CDR3 coding sequence is TGTGCCAGCAGCCCACCCGCTAGCGGGACTAAGACCCAGTACTTC.

This clonotype appeared many times. The chain has TRBV4-1 and TRBJ1-2; no clear D. CDR3 length: 15 residues. V dropped 0 bases and J dropped 4 bases, with 12 bases sitting between them. Per germline, CDR1 MGHRA and CDR2 YSYEKL. The CDR3 loop reads CASSQDSDRFYGYTF. DNA for the CDR3: TGCGCCAGCAGCCAAGATAGCGACCGCTTCTATGGCTACACCTTC.

There are many counts of this clonotype. V usage is TRBV12-3 or TRBV12-4 and J usage is TRBJ2-3, with 12 nucleotides matching TRBD2. Losses at the gene ends were 4 bases for V and 5 bases for J; bases not matched to a gene: 4. This CDR3 region has 15 residues. Here the CDR3 DNA reads TGTGCCAGCAGTTCCCTAGCGGGAGGGCTAGATACGCAGTATTTT. Protein product: CASSSLAGGLDTQYF.

The sample holds many counts of this clonotype. The chain employs TRBV19 and TRBJ1-1, with D maybe TRBD1 (5 bases). The CDR3 runs to 14 residues. Trimming removed 5 bases at V and 1 base at J, with 11 bases between. CDR1 LNHDA and CDR2 SQIVND come from the germline V gene (reference sequence). The CDR3 DNA follows: TGTGCCAGTAGTTTCGGACACCCGAACACTGAAGCTTTCTTT. Translated: CASSFGHPNTEAFF. Using reference TRBV19 and TRBJ1-1 for the parts outside the CDR3, the full variable domain is DGGITQSPKYLFRKEGQNVTLSCEQNLNHDAMYWYRQDPGQGLRLIYYSQIVNDFQKGDIAEGYSVSREKKESFPLTVTSAQKNPTAFYLCASSFGHPNTEAFFGQGTRLTVV.

This clonotype showed up just once. V is TRBV24-1 and J is TRBJ1-1; no clear D gene. The germline gives CDR1 KGHDR, CDR2 SFDVKD. This CDR3 contains 18 residues. V was pared by 3 bases and J by 3 bases, with 22 bases between. CDR3 nucleotides: TGTGCCACCAGTGATCCCCTAGAACCGGGCACCATTCACACTGAAGCTTTCTTT. Amino acid sequence: CATSDPLEPGTIHTEAFF.